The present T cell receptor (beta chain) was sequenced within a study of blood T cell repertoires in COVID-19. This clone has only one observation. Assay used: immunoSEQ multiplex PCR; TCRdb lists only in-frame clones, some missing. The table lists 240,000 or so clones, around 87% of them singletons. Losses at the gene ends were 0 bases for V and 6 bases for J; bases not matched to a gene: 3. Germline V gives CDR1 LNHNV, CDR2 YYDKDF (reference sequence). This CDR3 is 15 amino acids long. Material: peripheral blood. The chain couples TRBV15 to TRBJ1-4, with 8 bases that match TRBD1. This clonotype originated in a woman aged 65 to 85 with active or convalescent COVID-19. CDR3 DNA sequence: TGTGCCACCAGCAGAGACCAGGGGGCCGATGAAAAACTGTTTTTT. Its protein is CATSRDQGADEKLFF.